A selection of T cell receptor beta chains follows, all from one sample in a study of T-cell memory formation after mild COVID-19. From the 5' RACE reads, TCRdb called clonotypes with MiXCR, one entry per CDR3 protein. The top ten clones hold around 13% of a sample with about 150,000 distinct CDR3 sequences, around 30% of them seen once. The sample consisted of PBMCs or a T cell subset sorted from them (not recorded which). These receptors were obtained from an adult woman who had mild COVID-19 (a few samples of this study predate the infection). Cell type and time point are not known. Each CDR3 is given with its conserved first and last residue. Fields, in order: V gene, J gene, CDR3 protein.

V: TRBV15; J: TRBJ2-1; CDR3: CATSRSGPENNEQFF
V: TRBV7-8; J: TRBJ2-1; CDR3: CASRSLGDNEQFF
V: TRBV5-1; J: TRBJ2-7; CDR3: CASSFGVNSYEQYF
V: TRBV7-9; J: TRBJ1-1; CDR3: CASSLVDGENTEAFF
V: TRBV27; J: TRBJ1-1; CDR3: CASSPAQPTGARAFF
V: TRBV6-4; J: TRBJ1-1; CDR3: CASSASQGDTEAFF
V: TRBV4-1; J: TRBJ2-3; CDR3: CASSRGGYTDTQYF
V: TRBV3-1; J: TRBJ2-1; CDR3: CASSQEGLYNEQFF
V: TRBV6-5; J: TRBJ2-5; CDR3: CASSQLGTGKQETQYF
V: TRBV5-1; J: TRBJ2-2; CDR3: CASSSDRGNTGELFF
V: TRBV5-1; J: TRBJ2-7; CDR3: CASSLAGGRRDEQYF
V: TRBV3-1; J: TRBJ1-2; CDR3: CASSFDGGYGYTF
V: TRBV4-3; J: TRBJ2-1; CDR3: CASSLQVYNEQFF
V: TRBV12-3/TRBV12-4; J: TRBJ2-2; CDR3: CASLPGLNTGELFF
V: TRBV4-3; J: TRBJ2-1; CDR3: CASSQDPSRISYNEQFF
V: TRBV9; J: TRBJ1-1; CDR3: CASSGLQGTEAFF
V: TRBV27; J: TRBJ1-2; CDR3: CASSLTGTGGWYGYTF
V: TRBV30; J: TRBJ1-1; CDR3: CAWSEEGLTEAFF
V: TRBV4-2; J: TRBJ2-5; CDR3: CASSQDSAGGPETQYF
V: TRBV29-1; J: TRBJ2-7; CDR3: CSVGDRGLYEQYF
V: TRBV29-1; J: TRBJ1-4; CDR3: CSVQGGNEKLFF
V: TRBV7-2; J: TRBJ1-6; CDR3: CASSDTGGVSPLHF
V: TRBV10-3; J: TRBJ2-7; CDR3: CAISIPEGLGEQYF
V: TRBV20-1; J: TRBJ2-7; CDR3: CSARVGYEQYF
V: TRBV7-9; J: TRBJ2-7; CDR3: CASRPLLEGPALEQYF
V: TRBV7-9; J: TRBJ2-3; CDR3: CASSGAPTSGSSTDTQYF
V: TRBV4-1; J: TRBJ1-1; CDR3: CASSQPTGDTEAFF
V: TRBV5-6; J: TRBJ1-4; CDR3: CASTLGGKLFF
V: TRBV24-1; J: TRBJ2-1; CDR3: CATSDRISRGQANNEQFF
V: TRBV5-1; J: TRBJ1-1; CDR3: CASSLDPLGAVNTEAFF
V: TRBV12-3/TRBV12-4; J: TRBJ2-7; CDR3: CASNLAGGSYEQYF
V: TRBV20-1; J: TRBJ2-7; CDR3: CSAPQGASYEQYF
V: TRBV2; J: TRBJ2-3; CDR3: CASSERLTDTQYF